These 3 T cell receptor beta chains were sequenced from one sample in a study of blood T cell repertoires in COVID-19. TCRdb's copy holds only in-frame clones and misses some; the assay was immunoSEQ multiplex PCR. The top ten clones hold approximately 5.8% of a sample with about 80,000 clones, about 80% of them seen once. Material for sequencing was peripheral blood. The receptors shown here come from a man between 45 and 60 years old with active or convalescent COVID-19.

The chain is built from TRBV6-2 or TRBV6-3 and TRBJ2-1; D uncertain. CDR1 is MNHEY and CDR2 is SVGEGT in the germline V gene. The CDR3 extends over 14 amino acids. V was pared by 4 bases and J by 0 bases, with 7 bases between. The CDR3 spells CASSFASSYNEQFF. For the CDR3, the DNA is TGTGCCAGCAGTTTCGCGAGCTCCTACAATGAGCAGTTCTTC.

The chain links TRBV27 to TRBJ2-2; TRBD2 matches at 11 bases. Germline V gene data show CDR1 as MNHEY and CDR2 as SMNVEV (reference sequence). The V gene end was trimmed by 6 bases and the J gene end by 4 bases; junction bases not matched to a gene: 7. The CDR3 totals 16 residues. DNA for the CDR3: TGTGCCAGCAGGAGAACTAGCGGGGGCCCCACCGGGGAGCTGTTTTTT. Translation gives CASRRTSGGPTGELFF.

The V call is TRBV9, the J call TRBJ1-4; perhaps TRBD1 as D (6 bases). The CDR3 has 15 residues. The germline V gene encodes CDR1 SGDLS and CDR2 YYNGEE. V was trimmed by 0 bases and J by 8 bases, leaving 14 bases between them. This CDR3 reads CASSVAPGGSEKLFF. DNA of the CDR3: TGTGCCAGCAGCGTAGCACCGGGGGGCAGCGAAAAACTGTTTTTT.